These 27 T cell receptor beta chains were sequenced from one sample in a study of T-cell reconstitution after alpha-beta-depleted transplantation in children. TCRbeta library preparation incorporated unique molecular identifiers. In TCRdb, the PCR reads were re-called with MiXCR into one record per CDR3 protein. This sample has approximately 650,000 distinct CDR3 sequences, with around 13% found just once. Sequenced material: PBMCs, taken before TCRalphabeta/CD19-depleted stem cell transplant. These receptors originate from a girl under 10 years old with congenital amegakaryocytic thrombocytopenia, due to receive a stem cell transplant.

This clonotype was observed a handful of times. The V call is TRBV27, the J call TRBJ2-2, with 9 bases that match TRBD1. V lost 6 bases and J lost 4; bases outside the gene matches: 3. The CDR3 is made up of 14 amino acids. CDR1 is MNHEY, CDR2 SMNVEV, per germline (reference sequence). This CDR3 is CASRQGATTGELFF. Written as DNA, the CDR3 is TGTGCCAGCAGACAGGGGGCGACCACCGGGGAGCTGTTTTTT.

This clonotype was recorded at least ten times. The rearrangement uses TRBV6-1 and TRBJ2-1; 7 nucleotides match TRBD2. The CDR3 totals 15 residues. V lost 6 bases to trimming and J lost 6 bases; unmatched junction nucleotides: 11. Germline loops: CDR1 MNHNS, CDR2 SASEGT. CDR3 loop: CASSESGIHLNEQFF. The CDR3 coding sequence is TGTGCCAGCAGCGAGAGCGGGATTCACCTCAATGAGCAGTTCTTC.

The chain links TRBV20-1 to TRBJ2-7, with D possibly TRBD1 on 6 matching bases. This CDR3 region has 13 residues. Germline CDR1 reads DFQATT; CDR2 reads SNEGSKA (reference sequence). For the CDR3, the DNA is TGCAGCGCGTCAGGGGAGCTCTCCTACGAGCAGTACTTC. Translation gives CSASGELSYEQYF.

This clonotype was picked up many times. The chain joins TRBV6-5 to TRBJ2-7; D may be TRBD2 (5 bases). The germline V gene has CDR1 MNHEY and CDR2 SVGAGI. The CDR3 is 14 amino acids. Trimming stripped 2 bases from V and 2 bases from J, with 10 bases between. The CDR3 DNA reads as TGTGCCAGCAGTTACGGCGGGCCCCCCTACGAGCAGTACTTC. Protein: CASSYGGPPYEQYF.

This clonotype appeared a few times. This chain uses TRBV12-3 or TRBV12-4 with TRBJ2-7, with no clear D. V gave up 4 bases and J gave up 3 bases, with 16 bases separating them. The CDR3 spans 15 residues. The CDR3 DNA reads as TGTGCCAGCAGTTATGACCCACGGCCCGGCTACGAGCAGTACTTC. It is translated as CASSYDPRPGYEQYF.

This clonotype was seen many times. The CDR3 coding sequence is TGTGCCAGCAGCTACTTATGGGATTGGGGTCAGAGAAAAGAGACCCAGTACTTC. Translated: CASSYLWDWGQRKETQYF. The rearrangement links TRBV7-8 to TRBJ2-5; unclear D gene. The germline gives CDR1 SGHVS, CDR2 FQNEAQ. The CDR3 is 18 amino acids. Trimming pared 4 bases from V and 3 bases from J, leaving 24 bases between.

This clonotype was detected many times. The chain has TRBV15 and TRBJ2-4, with D uncertain. With 0 bases removed from V and 6 bases from J, the gap between germline ends came to 21 bases. Germline V gene data show CDR1 as LNHNV and CDR2 as YYDKDF (reference sequence). This CDR3 contains 18 residues. This CDR3 is CATSRDRFLSDFGNIQYF. The CDR3 region has the DNA TGTGCCACCAGCAGAGACCGGTTTTTGAGTGACTTCGGAAACATTCAGTACTTC.

This clonotype occurred many times. The J gene is TRBJ2-7, the V gene TRBV6-2 or TRBV6-3; 12 bases fit TRBD2. The CDR3 runs to 15 residues. Germline assignment: CDR1 MNHEY and CDR2 SVGEGT. Trimming took 6 bases from V and 2 from J; bases not matched to a gene: 5. The CDR3 protein is CASSRLAGAAYEQYF. CDR3 DNA: TGTGCCAGCAGCCGACTAGCGGGAGCGGCCTACGAGCAGTACTTC.

This clonotype was found many times. V gene TRBV5-1 combines with J gene TRBJ2-2; 11 positions agree with TRBD2. CDR3 length equals 18 residues. V dropped 2 bases and J dropped 0; count of bases not matched to a gene: 6. CDR1 is SGHRS, CDR2 YFSETQ, per germline. The DNA of the CDR3 is TGCGCCAGCAGCTTTTCGGCTAGCGGGAGGCCGAACACCGGGGAGCTGTTTTTT. Residues: CASSFSASGRPNTGELFF. Full variable domain (outside the CDR3, taken from reference TRBV5-1 and TRBJ2-2): KAGVTQTPRYLIKTRGQQVTLSCSPISGHRSVSWYQQTPGQGLQFLFEYFSETQRNKGNFPGRFSGRQFSNSRSEMNVSTLELGDSALYLCASSFSASGRPNTGELFFGEGSRLTVL.

This clonotype was seen more than once but under ten times. The genes are TRBV18 and TRBJ2-7, with D possibly TRBD1 on 5 matching bases. Germline CDR1 KGHSH, CDR2 LQKENI. The CDR3 sequence is 14 residues long. Trimming shortened V by 0 bases and J by 2 bases, and 8 bases separated the two germline ends. CDR3 protein: CASSPPSRAYEQYF. CDR3 nucleotide sequence: TGTGCCAGCTCACCACCTTCCAGGGCCTACGAGCAGTACTTC.

This CDR3 reads CASSSIGSYEQYF. Here the CDR3 DNA reads TGCGCCAGCAGCTCCATCGGGTCCTACGAGCAGTACTTC. The chain has TRBV5-1 and TRBJ2-7, with no clear D. The CDR3 covers 13 residues. The V and J ends lost 3 bases and 1 base respectively, with 8 bases between them. In germline, CDR1 is SGHRS, CDR2 YFSETQ.

This clonotype was observed many times. V is TRBV5-1 and J is TRBJ2-1; D ambiguous. The CDR3 length is 13 residues. Germline CDR1 reads SGHRS; CDR2 reads YFSETQ. Trimming shortened V by 0 bases and J by 4 bases, and 5 bases separated the two germline ends. The CDR3 protein is CASSLETYNEQFF. The CDR3 DNA sequence: TGCGCCAGCAGCTTGGAGACATACAATGAGCAGTTCTTC. The whole variable domain, filled in from reference TRBV5-1 and TRBJ2-1, reads KAGVTQTPRYLIKTRGQQVTLSCSPISGHRSVSWYQQTPGQGLQFLFEYFSETQRNKGNFPGRFSGRQFSNSRSEMNVSTLELGDSALYLCASSLETYNEQFFGPGTRLTVL.

This clonotype has just a few counts. This sequence joins TRBV30 and TRBJ2-1, with 7 positions matching TRBD2. Germline V CDR1 and CDR2: GTSNPN, SVGIG (reference sequence). The length of the CDR3 is 16 residues. Trimming removed 5 bases from V and 3 bases from J; junction bases left unmatched: 13. In DNA form, the CDR3 reads TGTGCCTGGTTGATTTTCGCGGGAGTGATCTACAATGAGCAGTTCTTC. It codes for CAWLIFAGVIYNEQFF.

This clonotype has ten or more counts. The V call is TRBV5-1, the J call TRBJ2-3, with D perhaps given as TRBD1 or TRBD2 (5 bases each). From germline, CDR1 is SGHRS and CDR2 YFSETQ. The V end lost 4 bases, the J end lost 6 bases, and 15 bases lay between the germline ends. CDR3 length: 14 residues. The CDR3 sequence: CASSAGTLRDTQYF. In DNA, the CDR3 is TGCGCCAGCAGCGCCGGGACCCTTAGGGATACGCAGTATTTT. Together with reference TRBV5-1 and TRBJ2-3, the CDR3 gives the full variable domain: KAGVTQTPRYLIKTRGQQVTLSCSPISGHRSVSWYQQTPGQGLQFLFEYFSETQRNKGNFPGRFSGRQFSNSRSEMNVSTLELGDSALYLCASSAGTLRDTQYFGPGTRLTVL.

The chain is built from TRBV29-1 and TRBJ2-7; TRBD1 might be the D (6 bases). This CDR3 has 12 residues. V lost 5 bases to trimming and J lost 5 bases, with 13 bases between them. Germline assignment: CDR1 SQVTM and CDR2 ANQGSEA. The CDR3 bases are TGCAGCGTTATCTCGACAGGACACGAGCAGTACTTC. Protein product: CSVISTGHEQYF.

This clonotype was observed a few times. This rearrangement joins TRBV3-1 to TRBJ1-3; 8 bases align to TRBD1. Germline CDR1 and CDR2: LGHDT and YNNKEL (reference sequence). The CDR3 has 14 amino acids. Unmatched junction bases numbered 3, after V lost 1 base and J lost 7 bases. The CDR3 loop is CASSQVGQENTIYF. Here the CDR3 DNA reads TGTGCCAGCAGCCAAGTGGGACAGGAGAACACCATATATTTT.

The chain is built from TRBV11-2 and TRBJ2-1; 11 nucleotides align to TRBD2. The V gene's germline CDR1 is SGHAT and CDR2 FQNNGV. Trimming took 10 bases from V and 3 from J; bases not matched to a gene: 5. The CDR3 runs 14 residues. For the CDR3, the DNA is TGTGCCACTAAGGGGACTAGCGGCTACAATGAGCAGTTCTTC. It translates to CATKGTSGYNEQFF. The full variable domain, its missing parts supplied by reference TRBV11-2 and TRBJ2-1, is EAGVAQSPRYKIIEKRQSVAFWCNPISGHATLYWYQQILGQGPKLLIQFQNNGVVDDSQLPKDRFSAERLKGVDSTLKIQPAKLEDSAVYLCATKGTSGYNEQFFGPGTRLTVL.

This clonotype was counted between two and nine times. The chain joins TRBV5-1 to TRBJ1-1; unclear D gene. Germline CDR1 and CDR2: SGHRS and YFSETQ. This CDR3 is 16 amino acids long. The germline V and J ends were trimmed by 0 bases and 5 bases, with 17 bases remaining between them. CDR3: CASSLATRAAGTEAFF. CDR3 bases: TGCGCCAGCAGCTTGGCTACTAGGGCCGCGGGGACTGAAGCTTTCTTT.

Remarks on this clonotype: This clone may be a read error of a much larger clone one base away. J is TRBJ2-1 and V is TRBV27; 12 bases are shared with TRBD2. The ends lost 11 bases at V and 11 bases at J; junction bases unmatched: 13. The CDR3 has 14 residues. Germline values: CDR1 MNHEY, CDR2 SMNVEV (reference sequence). Here the CDR3 reads CASGLAGTLGKQFF. DNA of the CDR3: TGTGCCTCAGGACTAGCGGGGACGTTAGGTAAGCAGTTCTTC.

This rearrangement joins TRBV12-3 or TRBV12-4 to TRBJ1-5; D unresolved. Trimming stripped 6 bases from V and 11 bases from J, with 17 bases between. The CDR3 runs to 13 residues. The CDR3 DNA sequence: TGTGCCAGCAGCCAAACGGTTTTGGAGACCCAGCATTTT. Translation: CASSQTVLETQHF.

This clonotype was seen ten or more times. The rearrangement uses TRBV6-1 and TRBJ1-5; unclear D gene. V lost 10 bases to trimming and J lost 3 bases, with 19 bases between them. The length of the CDR3 is 15 residues. Germline CDR1 MNHNS, CDR2 SASEGT. The CDR3 loop reads CATAGSNFINQPQHF. In nucleotides, the CDR3 is TGTGCCACCGCCGGGAGCAACTTTATCAATCAGCCCCAGCATTTT.

This clonotype was recorded a few times. The gene calls are TRBV14 and TRBJ2-5, with D possibly being TRBD1 or TRBD2 (5 bases each). This CDR3 contains 18 residues. Germline lookup yields CDR1 SGHDN and CDR2 FVKESK. Trimming cost V 0 bases and J 1 base, with 18 bases left between them. Here the CDR3 DNA reads TGTGCCAGCAGCCAAGATCGCCGACAGAGGGTAACCCAAGAGACCCAGTACTTC. This codes for CASSQDRRQRVTQETQYF.

This clonotype came up many times. The CDR3 nucleotides read TGTGCCAGCAGCTCCCCCTCCCTATATCAAGAGACCCAGTACTTC. It encodes CASSSPSLYQETQYF. The chain uses TRBV7-9 and TRBJ2-5; no reliable D call. The V gene lost 4 bases and the J gene lost 2 bases, with 14 bases spanning the gap. This CDR3 contains 15 residues. Germline-derived CDR1 and CDR2 are SEHNR and FQNEAQ (reference sequence).

This rearrangement joins TRBV28 to TRBJ1-1; a possible D gene is TRBD1 (6 bases). Looked up from germline, CDR1 is MDHEN and CDR2 is SYDVKM. The CDR3 spans 16 residues. Trimming took 3 bases from V and 1 from J, leaving 15 bases between them. The DNA of the CDR3 is TGTGCCAGCAGTTTTCCCCTCCGGACAGCGAACACTGAAGCTTTCTTT. This translates into CASSFPLRTANTEAFF.

This rearrangement joins TRBV5-1 to TRBJ2-3; 13 nucleotides line up with TRBD2. J was trimmed by 4 bases and V by 3 bases; bases with no gene match: 11. Germline CDR1 is SGHRS and CDR2 is YFSETQ. The CDR3 is 18 amino acids. In DNA form, the CDR3 reads TGCGCCAGCAGCTCCAATACTAGCGGGAGGGCCGGGGCAGATACGCAGTATTTT. Residues: CASSSNTSGRAGADTQYF.

The sample holds many counts of this clonotype. This chain uses TRBV12-3 or TRBV12-4 with TRBJ2-2; 9 bases line up with TRBD1. With V trimmed by 5 bases and J by 5 bases, 9 bases remained unmatched. The CDR3 length is 16 residues. CDR3 region: CASSQSGQGRTGELFF. CDR3 bases: TGTGCCAGCAGTCAATCGGGACAGGGAAGGACCGGGGAGCTGTTTTTT.

There are many counts of this clonotype. The chain joins TRBV11-2 to TRBJ2-3, with 14 nucleotides matching TRBD2. This CDR3 is 16 amino acids long. The trim removed 5 bases at V and 4 bases at J, leaving 5 bases unmatched. The germline V gene has CDR1 SGHAT and CDR2 FQNNGV. The CDR3 region is CASSKRLAGGADTQYF. The CDR3 nucleotides read TGTGCCAGCAGCAAAAGACTAGCGGGAGGGGCAGATACGCAGTATTTT. The variable domain in full, completed from reference TRBV11-2 and TRBJ2-3, reads EAGVAQSPRYKIIEKRQSVAFWCNPISGHATLYWYQQILGQGPKLLIQFQNNGVVDDSQLPKDRFSAERLKGVDSTLKIQPAKLEDSAVYLCASSKRLAGGADTQYFGPGTRLTVL.